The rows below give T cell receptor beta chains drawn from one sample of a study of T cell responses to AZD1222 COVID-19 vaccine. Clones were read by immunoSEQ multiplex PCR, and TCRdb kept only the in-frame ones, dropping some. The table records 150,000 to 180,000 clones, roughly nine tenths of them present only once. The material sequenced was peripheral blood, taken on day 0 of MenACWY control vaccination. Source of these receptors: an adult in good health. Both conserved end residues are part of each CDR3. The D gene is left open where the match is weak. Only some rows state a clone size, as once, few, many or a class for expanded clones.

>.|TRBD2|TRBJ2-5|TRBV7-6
CASSYRGTSGTETQYF
TGTGCCAGCAGCTATCGAGGGACTAGCGGGACAGAGACCCAGTACTTC
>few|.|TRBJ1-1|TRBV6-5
CASRSVVMNTEAFF
TGTGCCAGCAGGTCGGTAGTCATGAACACTGAAGCTTTCTTT
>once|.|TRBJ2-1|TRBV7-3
CASSLAGNNEQFF
TGTGCCAGCAGCTTAGCGGGAAACAATGAGCAGTTCTTC
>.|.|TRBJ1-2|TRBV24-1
CATSDFAGYTF
TGTGCCACCAGTGATTTCGCGGGCTACACCTTC
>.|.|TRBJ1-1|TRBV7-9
CASSLNGGNTEAFF
TGTGCCAGCAGCTTAAACGGCGGGAACACTGAAGCTTTCTTT
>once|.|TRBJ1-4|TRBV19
CASAPGVTGEKLFF
TGTGCCAGCGCCCCAGGAGTGACGGGTGAAAAACTGTTTTTT
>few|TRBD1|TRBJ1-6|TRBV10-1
CASSRRDRENSPLHF
TGCGCCAGCAGTAGAAGGGACAGGGAAAATTCACCCCTCCACTTT
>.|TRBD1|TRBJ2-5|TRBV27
CASRRQGGLGETQYF
TGTGCCAGCAGAAGACAGGGGGGGCTAGGAGAGACCCAGTACTTC
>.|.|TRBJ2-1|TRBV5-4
CASSLGDSYGNEQFF
TGTGCCAGCAGCTTGGGGGATAGCTACGGAAATGAGCAGTTCTTC
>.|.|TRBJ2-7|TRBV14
CASSQASGFNEQYF
TGTGCCAGCAGCCAAGCGTCAGGGTTCAACGAGCAGTACTTC
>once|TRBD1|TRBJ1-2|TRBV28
CASRTTGVSDYGYTF
TGTGCCAGCAGAACGACAGGGGTATCGGACTATGGCTACACCTTC
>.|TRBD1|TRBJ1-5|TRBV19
CASSISRRQGNQPQHF
TGTGCCAGTAGTATAAGTAGGAGACAGGGGAATCAGCCCCAGCATTTT
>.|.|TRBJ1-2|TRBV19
CASSIGGGQVGVYTF
TGTGCCAGTAGTATAGGGGGAGGGCAGGTTGGCGTCTACACCTTC
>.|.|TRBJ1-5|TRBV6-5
CASTPGGNQPQHF
TGTGCCAGCACTCCAGGGGGCAATCAGCCCCAGCATTTT
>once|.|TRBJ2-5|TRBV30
CAWSMGRALKETQYF
TGTGCCTGGAGTATGGGGCGGGCATTAAAAGAGACCCAGTACTTC
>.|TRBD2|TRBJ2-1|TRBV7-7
CASSPGLAGVLDEQFF
TGTGCTAGCAGCCCGGGACTAGCGGGAGTGCTCGATGAGCAGTTCTTC
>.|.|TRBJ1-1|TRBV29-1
CSVGRRLNTEAFF
TGCAGCGTTGGGCGGCGGCTGAACACTGAAGCTTTCTTT
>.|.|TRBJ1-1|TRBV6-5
CASRTRGNTEAFF
TGTGCCAGCAGAACAAGGGGGAACACTGAAGCTTTCTTT
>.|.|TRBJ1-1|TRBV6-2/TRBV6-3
CASSPWGRNTEAFF
TGTGCCAGCAGCCCTTGGGGCCGGAACACTGAAGCTTTCTTT
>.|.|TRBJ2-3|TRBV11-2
CASSLGRASTDTQYF
TGTGCCAGCAGCTTGGGGAGAGCCAGCACAGATACGCAGTATTTT
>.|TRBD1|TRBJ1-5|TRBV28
CASTDRGWYSNQPQHF
TGTGCCAGCACCGACAGGGGCTGGTATAGCAATCAGCCCCAGCATTTT
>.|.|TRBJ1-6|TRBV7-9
CASSLGQNNSPLHF
TGTGCCAGCAGCTTAGGACAGAACAATTCACCCCTCCACTTT
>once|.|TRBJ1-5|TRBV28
CASSDPGATNRNQPQHF
TGTGCCAGCAGTGACCCCGGGGCCACTAACAGGAATCAGCCCCAGCATTTT
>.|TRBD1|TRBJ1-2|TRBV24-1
CATSSPHRGDGYTF
TGTGCCACCAGTTCACCCCACAGGGGGGATGGCTACACCTTC
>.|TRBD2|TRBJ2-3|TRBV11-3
CASSLDWTSTQYF
TGTGCCAGCAGCTTAGATTGGACTAGTACGCAGTATTTT
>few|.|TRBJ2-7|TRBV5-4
CASSLDFSYEQYF
TGTGCCAGCAGCTTGGACTTCTCCTACGAGCAGTACTTC
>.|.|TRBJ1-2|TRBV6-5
CASSYYTAGGADGYTF
TGTGCCAGCAGTTACTATACGGCGGGGGGCGCGGATGGCTACACCTTC
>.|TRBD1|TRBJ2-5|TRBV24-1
CATSPSGQAYQETQYF
TGTGCCACCAGCCCAAGTGGACAGGCATACCAAGAGACCCAGTACTTC
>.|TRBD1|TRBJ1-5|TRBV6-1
CASSEQGARNQPQHF
TGTGCCAGCAGTGAACAGGGGGCTCGCAATCAGCCCCAGCATTTT
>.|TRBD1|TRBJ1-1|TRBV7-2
CASSLTGGYTEAFF
TGTGCCAGCAGCCTCACAGGGGGGTACACTGAAGCTTTCTTT
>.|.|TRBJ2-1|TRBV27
CASWRYGDNEQFF
TGTGCCAGCTGGCGGTATGGGGACAATGAGCAGTTCTTC
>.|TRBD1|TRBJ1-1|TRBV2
CASSFDRGNTEAFF
TGTGCCAGCAGTTTCGACAGGGGAAACACTGAAGCTTTCTTT
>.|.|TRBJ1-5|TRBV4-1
CASSQDLGGLISNQPQHF
TGCGCCAGCAGCCAAGATCTCGGAGGGCTAATCAGCAATCAGCCCCAGCATTTT
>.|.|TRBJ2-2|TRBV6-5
CASSYSWGNTGELFF
TGTGCCAGCAGTTACTCGTGGGGGAACACCGGGGAGCTGTTTTTT
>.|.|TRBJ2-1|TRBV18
CASSPLTNEQFF
TGTGCCAGCTCACCACTTACCAATGAGCAGTTCTTC
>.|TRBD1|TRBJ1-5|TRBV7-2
CASSVRTGENQPQHF
TGTGCCAGCAGCGTCAGGACAGGGGAGAATCAGCCCCAGCATTTT
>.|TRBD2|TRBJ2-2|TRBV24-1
CATSDFLLLAGGRGNTGELFF
TGTGCCACCAGTGATTTTTTACTACTAGCGGGAGGTAGGGGAAACACCGGGGAGCTGTTTTTT
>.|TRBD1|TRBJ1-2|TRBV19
CASSLETGGPFYGYTF
TGTGCCAGTAGTCTGGAAACAGGGGGCCCTTTCTATGGCTACACCTTC
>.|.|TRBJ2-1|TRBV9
CASSVRAAPNEQFF
TGTGCCAGCAGCGTGAGGGCAGCCCCCAATGAGCAGTTCTTC
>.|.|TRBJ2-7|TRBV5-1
CASRIDPNYYEQYF
TGCGCCAGCCGGATCGATCCCAATTACTACGAGCAGTACTTC
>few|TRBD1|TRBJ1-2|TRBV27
CASRETGGGYGYTF
TGTGCCAGCAGGGAGACAGGGGGCGGCTATGGCTACACCTTC
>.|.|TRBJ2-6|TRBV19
CASSIAQISGANVLTF
TGTGCCAGTAGTATAGCCCAGATCTCTGGGGCCAACGTCCTGACTTTC
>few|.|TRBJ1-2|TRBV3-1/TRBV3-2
CASSQGPRGGGSYGYTF
TGTGCCAGCAGCCAAGGCCCCAGGGGCGGGGGTTCCTATGGCTACACCTTC
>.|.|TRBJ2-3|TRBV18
CASSPPARSGTDTQYF
TGTGCCAGCTCACCACCGGCACGGAGTGGCACAGATACGCAGTATTTT
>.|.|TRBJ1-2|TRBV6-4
CASSDGQSFGYTF
TGTGCCAGCAGTGACGGACAGAGCTTTGGCTACACCTTC
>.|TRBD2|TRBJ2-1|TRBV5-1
CASRLDAGGPYEQFF
TGCGCCAGCCGCCTCGACGCGGGAGGGCCCTATGAGCAGTTCTTC
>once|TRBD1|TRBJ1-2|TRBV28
CASRPVDRAVGYTF
TGTGCCAGCAGACCTGTCGACAGGGCGGTGGGCTACACCTTC
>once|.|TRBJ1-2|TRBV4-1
CASSREGGYGYTF
TGCGCCAGCAGCCGAGAAGGGGGCTATGGCTACACCTTC
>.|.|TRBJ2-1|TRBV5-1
CASSLKGDDNEQFF
TGCGCCAGCAGCCTGAAAGGGGATGACAATGAGCAGTTCTTC
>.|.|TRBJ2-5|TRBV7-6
CASSPRVFQETQYF
TGTGCCAGCAGCCCCCGGGTATTCCAAGAGACCCAGTACTTC
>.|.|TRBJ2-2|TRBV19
CASSRVAGELFF
TGTGCCAGTAGTAGGGTAGCCGGGGAGCTGTTTTTT
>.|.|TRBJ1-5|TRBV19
CASSIEGSSNQPQHF
TGTGCCAGTAGTATCGAGGGTTCTAGCAATCAGCCCCAGCATTTT
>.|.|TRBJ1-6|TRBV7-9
CASSLVGVGNSPLHF
TGTGCCAGCAGCTTAGTTGGGGTGGGTAATTCACCCCTCCACTTT
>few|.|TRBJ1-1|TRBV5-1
CASSLDRLATEAFF
TGCGCCAGCAGCTTGGACAGGTTGGCCACTGAAGCTTTCTTT
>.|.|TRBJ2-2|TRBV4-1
CASSRISGELFF
TGCGCCAGCTCAAGGATCTCCGGGGAGCTGTTTTTT
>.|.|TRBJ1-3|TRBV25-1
CASSEGWSGNTIYF
TGTGCCAGCAGTGAGGGATGGTCTGGAAACACCATATATTTT
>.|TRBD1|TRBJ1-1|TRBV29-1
CSIAWTGVTAFF
TGCAGTATAGCGTGGACAGGGGTCACAGCTTTCTTT
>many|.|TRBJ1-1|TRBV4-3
CASSQQGWTEAFF
TGCGCCAGCAGCCAACAGGGATGGACTGAAGCTTTCTTT
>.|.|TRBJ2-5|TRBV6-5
CASCEVADETQYF
TGTGCCTCTTGCGAAGTAGCGGACGAGACCCAGTACTTC